Listed here are 16 T cell receptor beta chains from one sample, sequenced in a study of T cells in Graves' hyperthyroidism and ophthalmopathy. TCR beta CDR3 regions were amplified from RNA transcripts. Initially, a first-round RT-PCR of the TCR CDR3 employed the HTBI primer set. MiXCR, applied by TCRdb to the multiplex PCR reads, yields one record per CDR3 protein. The table lists over 500,000 distinct CDR3 sequences, 15% to 20% of them singletons. Material for sequencing was blood. These receptors were obtained from a woman younger than 45 with Graves' ophthalmopathy.

In this sample, this clonotype turned up a few times. V usage is TRBV7-2 and J usage is TRBJ1-2; 9 nucleotides line up with TRBD1. With V trimmed by 5 bases and J by 8 bases, 6 bases remained unmatched. This CDR3 spans 13 amino acids. Germline V lookup: CDR1 SGHTA, CDR2 FQGNSA. This CDR3 reads CASSNDRGKGYTF. The CDR3 DNA is TGTGCCAGCAGCAATGACAGGGGGAAGGGCTACACCTTC.

This clonotype was detected many times. The chain carries TRBV11-2 and TRBJ2-1, with D possibly called TRBD1 or TRBD2 (5 bases each). The CDR3 extends over 19 amino acids. Per germline, CDR1 SGHAT and CDR2 FQNNGV. The ends were cut back, 1 base at V and 0 bases at J, with 19 bases in the middle. The CDR3 nucleotides read TGTGCCAGCAGCTTAGGGGGCGGGCAGCTCGTTAGCTCCTACAATGAGCAGTTCTTC. Translated: CASSLGGGQLVSSYNEQFF. The full variable domain, with the rest looked up from reference TRBV11-2 and TRBJ2-1, is EAGVAQSPRYKIIEKRQSVAFWCNPISGHATLYWYQQILGQGPKLLIQFQNNGVVDDSQLPKDRFSAERLKGVDSTLKIQPAKLEDSAVYLCASSLGGGQLVSSYNEQFFGPGTRLTVL.

In this sample, this clonotype turned up many times. J is TRBJ1-1 and V is TRBV4-1; D is uncertain. The CDR3 sequence is 14 residues long. CDR1 and CDR2 from the germline V gene are MGHRA and YSYEKL. V shed 4 bases and J shed 1 base, with 10 bases lying between them. The CDR3 here is CASSPTARNTEAFF. In DNA, the CDR3 is TGCGCCAGCAGCCCAACTGCGAGGAACACTGAAGCTTTCTTT.

This clonotype was detected many times. The chain recombines TRBV18 with TRBJ2-7; TRBD1 is a possible D gene (6 bases). The V end lost 1 base, the J end lost 2 bases, and 15 bases lay between the germline ends. This CDR3 contains 16 residues. Germline values: CDR1 KGHSH, CDR2 LQKENI. CDR3 sequence (DNA): TGTGCCAGCTCACCACAGGTTACCAGGGGCCCCTACGAGCAGTACTTC. Protein sequence: CASSPQVTRGPYEQYF. Together with reference TRBV18 and TRBJ2-7, the CDR3 gives the full variable domain: NAGVMQNPRHLVRRRGQEARLRCSPMKGHSHVYWYRQLPEEGLKFMVYLQKENIIDESGMPKERFSAEFPKEGPSILRIQQVVRGDSAAYFCASSPQVTRGPYEQYFGPGTRLTVT.

This clonotype turned up a few times. The chain links TRBV12-3 or TRBV12-4 to TRBJ2-7; weak D call: TRBD2 (6 bases). This CDR3 comprises 14 residues. Trimming took off 3 bases at V and 7 bases at J, with 16 bases between the two ends. The DNA for the CDR3 is TGTGCCAGCAGTTTGGAGGGGACGGCGGAGGAGCAGTACTTC. This encodes CASSLEGTAEEQYF.

The J gene is TRBJ2-7, the V gene TRBV9; perhaps TRBD1 as D (8 bases). From germline, CDR1 is SGDLS and CDR2 YYNGEE. Deletions cut 2 bases from V and 4 bases from J, with 16 bases between. This CDR3 contains 15 residues. Written as DNA, the CDR3 is TGTGCCAGCAGCGTGGGTACAGGGGGGGGTTACGAGCAGTACTTC. Its translation: CASSVGTGGGYEQYF.

This clonotype has at least ten counts. This chain links TRBV4-1 with TRBJ2-7; D perhaps matches TRBD2 (6 bases). CDR3 length equals 16 residues. Germline CDR1 reads MGHRA; CDR2 reads YSYEKL. Trimming cost V 2 bases and J 7 bases, with 21 bases left between them. The chain's CDR3 is CASSQPTGGLLGEQYF. DNA for the CDR3: TGCGCCAGCAGCCAACCAACCGGAGGGCTCCTTGGAGAGCAGTACTTC.

This clonotype has more than one count but fewer than ten. The genes are TRBV12-3 or TRBV12-4 and TRBJ1-4, with D possibly being TRBD1 (5 bases). The CDR3 is 14 residues long. V lost 3 bases, J lost 4 bases, and 9 bases lay in between. The CDR3 spells CASSLGENNEKLFF. The CDR3 DNA reads as TGTGCCAGCAGTTTGGGGGAAAATAATGAAAAACTGTTTTTT.

This clonotype was recorded many times. The chain carries TRBV29-1 and TRBJ2-2; 7 bases match TRBD1. The CDR3 contains 14 residues. Germline V gene data show CDR1 as SQVTM and CDR2 as ANQGSEA. V trimming: 2 bases; J trimming: 6 bases; junction bases outside the gene matches: 6. CDR3 DNA sequence: TGCAGCGTTGAACGACAGGGCCTGGCCGGGGAGCTGTTTTTT. Amino acid sequence: CSVERQGLAGELFF.

On this clonotype: Here the CDR3 omits its conserved ending phenylalanine or tryptophan, so a read error is the likely source. The chain joins TRBV5-1 to TRBJ1-1, with 7 bases matching TRBD1. Trimming took 4 bases from V and 0 from J; bases not matched to a gene: 3. The V gene's germline CDR1 is SGHRS and CDR2 YFSETQ. This CDR3 has 14 residues. In DNA, the CDR3 is TGCGCCAGCAGCCGACAGGGCGTGAACACTGAAGCTTTCTCT. Its translation: CASSRQGVNTEAFS.

V and J are TRBV5-1 and TRBJ2-5; D uncertain. CDR1 and CDR2 from the germline V gene are SGHRS and YFSETQ. Trimming pared 4 bases from V and 5 bases from J, leaving 9 bases between. CDR3 length: 12 amino acids. Written as DNA, the CDR3 is TGCGCCAGCAGCGAGGATGTGGAGACCCAGTACTTC. Protein product: CASSEDVETQYF. Combining the CDR3 with reference TRBV5-1 and TRBJ2-5 gives the whole variable domain KAGVTQTPRYLIKTRGQQVTLSCSPISGHRSVSWYQQTPGQGLQFLFEYFSETQRNKGNFPGRFSGRQFSNSRSEMNVSTLELGDSALYLCASSEDVETQYFGPGTRLLVL.

The chain uses TRBV20-1 and TRBJ2-7, with unresolved D. Looked up from germline, CDR1 is DFQATT and CDR2 is SNEGSKA (reference sequence). V was shortened by 4 bases and J by 4 bases, with 20 bases between the two germline ends. The CDR3 covers 15 residues. The CDR3 region is CSAKVGNPESYEQYF. The CDR3 nucleotides are TGCAGTGCTAAAGTTGGAAACCCAGAGAGTTACGAGCAGTACTTC.

The sample holds many counts of this clonotype. V is TRBV5-6 and J is TRBJ2-7; D is unclear. The V end lost 2 bases, the J end lost 2 bases, and 8 bases lay between the germline ends. Germline V gene sequence: CDR1 SGHDT, CDR2 YYEEEE. This CDR3 has 13 residues. The CDR3 protein is CASSFFLTYEQYF. The CDR3, as DNA: TGTGCCAGCAGCTTCTTCCTTACCTACGAGCAGTACTTC. The full variable domain, in which reference TRBV5-6 and TRBJ2-7 provide the parts outside the CDR3, is DAGVTQSPTHLIKTRGQQVTLRCSPKSGHDTVSWYQQALGQGPQFIFQYYEEEERQRGNFPDRFSGHQFPNYSSELNVNALLLGDSALYLCASSFFLTYEQYFGPGTRLTVT.

This rearrangement joins TRBV6-1 to TRBJ2-2, with 7 bases aligning to TRBD2. This CDR3 contains 14 residues. Looked up from germline, CDR1 is MNHNS and CDR2 is SASEGT. V shed 4 bases and J 4 bases; nucleotides not matched to a gene: 3. The CDR3 DNA sequence: TGTGCCAGCAGTGGACGGACTAGCACCGGGGAGCTGTTTTTT. This codes for CASSGRTSTGELFF.

This clonotype was counted many times. The chain is built from TRBV4-2 and TRBJ2-7; 9 bases line up with TRBD2. Germline loops: CDR1 LGHNA, CDR2 YNFKEQ. Trimming removed 0 bases from V and 0 bases from J; junction bases left unmatched: 9. There are 18 residues in the CDR3. CDR3 residues: CASSQDPVAGGISYEQYF. As DNA, the CDR3 is TGTGCCAGCAGCCAAGATCCCGTCGCGGGAGGGATCTCCTACGAGCAGTACTTC.

In its sample, this clonotype was seen a few times. This chain links TRBV19 with TRBJ2-5, with D hard to call. V was pared by 10 bases and J by 5 bases, with 23 bases between. The CDR3 runs to 15 residues. The germline V gene encodes CDR1 LNHDA and CDR2 SQIVND (reference sequence). The CDR3: CATSKLSSKRETQYF. The CDR3 DNA is TGTGCCACTTCAAAACTGTCTTCTAAACGGGAGACCCAGTACTTC.